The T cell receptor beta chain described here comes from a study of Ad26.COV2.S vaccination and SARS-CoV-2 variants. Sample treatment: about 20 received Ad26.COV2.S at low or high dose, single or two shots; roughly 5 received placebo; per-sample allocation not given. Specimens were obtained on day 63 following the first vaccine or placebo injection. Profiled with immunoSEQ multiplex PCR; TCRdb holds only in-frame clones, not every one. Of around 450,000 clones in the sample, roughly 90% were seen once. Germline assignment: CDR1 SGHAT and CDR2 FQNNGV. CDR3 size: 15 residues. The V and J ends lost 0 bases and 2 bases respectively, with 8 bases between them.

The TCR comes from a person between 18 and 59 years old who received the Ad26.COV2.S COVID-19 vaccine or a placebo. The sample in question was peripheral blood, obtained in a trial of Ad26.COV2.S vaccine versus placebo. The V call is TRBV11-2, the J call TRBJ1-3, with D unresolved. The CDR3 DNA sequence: TGTGCCAGCAGCTTAGATGCCGGTCCTGGAAACACCATATATTTT. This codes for CASSLDAGPGNTIYF.